These 32 T cell receptor beta chains originate from one sample sequenced in a study of cytomegalovirus exposure and HLA in healthy donors. The PCR had 60 Vbeta and 13 Jbeta primers. TCRdb's copy holds only in-frame clones and misses some; the assay was immunoSEQ multiplex PCR. The table includes about 140,000 clones, 77% detected once. Sequencing was carried out using PBMCs. Every receptor here comes from a female donor in good health and CMV-seronegative.

This clone has a handful of counts. The chain is built from TRBV25-1 and TRBJ2-7; D gene uncertain. This CDR3 region has 13 residues. With 1 base removed from V and 6 bases from J, the gap between germline ends came to 10 bases. Germline V gives CDR1 MGHDK, CDR2 SYGVNS. The CDR3 DNA sequence: TGTGCCAGCAGTGAATTTGTTAGAACCGAGCAGTACTTC. It yields the protein CASSEFVRTEQYF.

This chain joins TRBV7-3 and TRBJ1-2, with TRBD1 identical over 7 bases. V lost 5 bases to trimming and J lost 7 bases; unmatched junction nucleotides: 7. Germline V CDR1 and CDR2: SGHTA, FQGTGA. CDR3 length: 13 amino acids. CDR3 coding DNA: TGTGCCAGCAGCCTTCGACAGGGTGGTGGCTACACCTTC. This sequence encodes CASSLRQGGGYTF.

The rearrangement uses TRBV11-1 and TRBJ2-3; 10 bases match TRBD2. This CDR3 spans 16 amino acids. Germline V CDR1 and CDR2: SGHAT, FQDESV (reference sequence). J lost 1 base, V lost 3 bases, and 4 bases had no gene match. The CDR3 loop reads CASSFSSGGRTDTQYF. In DNA, the CDR3 is TGTGCCAGCAGCTTTTCTAGCGGGGGCCGCACAGATACGCAGTATTTT. The full variable domain, in which reference TRBV11-1 and TRBJ2-3 provide the parts outside the CDR3, is EAEVAQSPRYKITEKSQAVAFWCDPISGHATLYWYRQILGQGPELLVQFQDESVVDDSQLPKDRFSAERLKGVDSTLKIQPAELGDSAMYLCASSFSSGGRTDTQYFGPGTRLTVL.

This rearrangement joins TRBV2 to TRBJ2-1, with 7 nucleotides matching TRBD2. This CDR3 has 13 amino acids. CDR1 is SNHLY and CDR2 is FYNNEI in the germline V gene. J gave up 8 bases and V 6 bases, and 7 bases lay outside the gene matches. For the CDR3, the DNA is TGTGCCAGCAGGTCCGGGGGGACGGATGAGCAGTTCTTC. Translation gives CASRSGGTDEQFF.

The chain combines TRBV2 with TRBJ2-1, with 8 bases lining up with TRBD2. From germline, CDR1 is SNHLY and CDR2 FYNNEI. The CDR3 totals 15 residues. Trimming cost V 0 bases and J 4 bases; bases outside gene matches: 2. CDR3 residues: CASSEAGTSYNEQFF. DNA of the CDR3: TGTGCCAGCAGTGAAGCCGGGACTAGTTACAATGAGCAGTTCTTC.

V usage is TRBV6-5 and J usage is TRBJ2-7, with a weak D call TRBD2 (5 bases). CDR3 length equals 15 residues. V dropped 5 bases and J dropped 2 bases, with 16 bases sitting between them. Germline-derived CDR1 and CDR2 are MNHEY and SVGAGI. The CDR3 DNA is TGTGCCAGCAGTCTAGAGGGTAGCGAGACCTACGAGCAGTACTTC. It codes for CASSLEGSETYEQYF.

This clone has only a few counts. The CDR3 is CASSSEGIRNTEAFF. DNA for the CDR3: TGCGCCAGCAGCTCGGAGGGGATTCGGAACACTGAAGCTTTCTTT. This sequence joins TRBV5-1 and TRBJ1-1; possibly TRBD1 for D (5 bases). Per the germline V gene, CDR1 is SGHRS and CDR2 is YFSETQ. This CDR3 has 15 amino acids. Trimming stripped 3 bases from V and 1 base from J, with 13 bases between.

The chain joins TRBV11-1 to TRBJ1-2; TRBD1 matches at 7 bases. CDR1 SGHAT and CDR2 FQDESV come from the germline V gene (reference sequence). The CDR3 contains 13 residues. Trimming took 2 bases from V and 5 from J; bases not matched to a gene: 2. CDR3 sequence (DNA): TGTGCCAGCAGCTTACAACAGGGGTATGGCTACACCTTC. It specifies CASSLQQGYGYTF.

Of note for this clone: Germline and junction disagree at one end, which may indicate a read error. The chain is built from TRBV4-1 and TRBJ1-2; TRBD1 aligns across 9 bases. The CDR3 spans 18 residues. From germline, CDR1 is MGHRA and CDR2 YSYEKL. This chain's CDR3 is CASSLSAKTGTGRIFYAF. For the CDR3, the DNA is TGCGCCAGCAGCCTATCAGCCAAGACCGGGACAGGGCGCATTTTCTACGCCTTC.

The J gene is TRBJ2-1, the V gene TRBV11-2; 8 bases fit TRBD2. The CDR3 is made up of 17 amino acids. Germline V CDR1 and CDR2: SGHAT, FQNNGV. With 5 bases clipped from V and 7 bases from J, the junction kept 16 bases outside the gene matches. CDR3 DNA: TGTGCCAGCAGCCCCTACCTTATAGCGGGGAATTATAATGAGCAGTTCTTC. The encoded protein is CASSPYLIAGNYNEQFF.

This clone was recorded a few times. The chain has TRBV7-2 and TRBJ1-1; no firm D call. Deletions cut 8 bases from V and 0 bases from J, with 10 bases between. CDR3 size: 13 residues. CDR1 is SGHTA, CDR2 FQGNSA, per germline. In nucleotides, the CDR3 is TGTGCCAGCCTCCCAGTCTTGAACACTGAAGCTTTCTTT. This sequence encodes CASLPVLNTEAFF.

V is TRBV11-1 and J is TRBJ1-2; D is perhaps TRBD1 (5 bases). The CDR3 has 14 residues. Germline V CDR1 and CDR2: SGHAT, FQDESV (reference sequence). Trimming stripped 5 bases from V and 3 bases from J, with 13 bases between. The chain's CDR3 is CASSTRQTDYGYTF. CDR3 nucleotides: TGTGCCAGCAGCACGCGACAGACGGACTATGGCTACACCTTC.

DNA for the CDR3: TGTGCCAGCAGCCCCTCCCGGGCTGGAAACACCATATATTTT. It translates to CASSPSRAGNTIYF. The J gene is TRBJ1-3, the V gene TRBV28; no definite D call. Trimming removed 6 bases from V and 2 bases from J, with 11 bases in between. Germline V lookup: CDR1 MDHEN, CDR2 SYDVKM. The CDR3 is made up of 14 amino acids.

Comments on this clone: Other DNA sequences of this sample code for an identical CDR3. J is TRBJ1-1 and V is TRBV5-1; 8 bases match TRBD1. V lost 3 bases, J lost 1 base, and 2 bases stayed unmatched. The CDR3 contains 14 residues. The germline V gene encodes CDR1 SGHRS and CDR2 YFSETQ. CDR3 amino acids: CASSSGTGNTEAFF. The DNA for the CDR3 is TGCGCCAGCAGCTCTGGGACAGGGAACACTGAAGCTTTCTTT.

J is TRBJ2-3 and V is TRBV13; D is uncertain. Germline loops: CDR1 PRHDT, CDR2 FYEKMQ (reference sequence). The CDR3 spans 13 residues. Trimming cost V 4 bases and J 4 bases, with 9 bases left between them. In DNA form, the CDR3 reads TGTGCCAGCAGCTGGCCTAGTGCAGATACGCAGTATTTT. It is translated as CASSWPSADTQYF. Supplemented by reference TRBV13 and TRBJ2-3, the full variable domain reads AAGVIQSPRHLIKEKRETATLKCYPIPRHDTVYWYQQGPGQDPQFLISFYEKMQSDKGSIPDRFSAQQFSDYHSELNMSSLELGDSALYFCASSWPSADTQYFGPGTRLTVL.

The V and J genes are TRBV10-1 and TRBJ2-7; 10 bases line up with TRBD2. The CDR3 spans 17 residues. V lost 3 bases to trimming and J lost 7 bases; unmatched junction nucleotides: 15. Germline V gene lookup returns CDR1 WNHNN and CDR2 SYGVQD (reference sequence). The CDR3 coding sequence is TGCGCCAGCAGTGATTACCTAGCGGGAGAATCGGTAGGGGAGCAGTACTTC. Protein: CASSDYLAGESVGEQYF.

The rearrangement joins TRBV28 to TRBJ1-5, with D possibly matching TRBD1 (5 bases). The CDR3 totals 15 residues. Trimming cost V 2 bases and J 0 bases, with 8 bases left between them. Germline V lookup: CDR1 MDHEN, CDR2 SYDVKM. CDR3: CASSLAGDSNQPQHF. CDR3 DNA sequence: TGTGCCAGCAGTTTAGCGGGGGATAGCAATCAGCCCCAGCATTTT.

The chain links TRBV6-5 to TRBJ2-2; D is unresolved. Germline V gene lookup returns CDR1 MNHEY and CDR2 SVGAGI. V gave up 0 bases and J gave up 5 bases, with 10 bases separating them. The CDR3 is 15 amino acids. The CDR3 region is CASSYSRRRTGELFF. Here the CDR3 DNA reads TGTGCCAGCAGTTACTCGAGGAGAAGGACCGGGGAGCTGTTTTTT.

In nucleotides, the CDR3 is TGTGCCAGCAGCGTACCCGCAGGGGAGAACACCGGGGAGCTGTTTTTT. Translation: CASSVPAGENTGELFF. The chain uses TRBV9 and TRBJ2-2; D is perhaps TRBD1 (6 bases). Deletions cut 1 base from V and 1 base from J, with 11 bases between. This CDR3 is 16 amino acids long. Germline V gene data show CDR1 as SGDLS and CDR2 as YYNGEE.

This clone was found a few times. V and J are TRBV18 and TRBJ1-3; 8 bases line up with TRBD1. Per germline, CDR1 KGHSH and CDR2 LQKENI. V was clipped by 3 bases and J by 8 bases; unmatched bases: 6. CDR3 length: 14 amino acids. In DNA form, the CDR3 reads TGTGCCAGCTCACCGAACCTACAGGGGGACACCATATATTTT. Translated, it gives CASSPNLQGDTIYF.

This sequence joins TRBV19 and TRBJ2-2, with a tentative D call TRBD2 (5 bases). Germline V gene lookup returns CDR1 LNHDA and CDR2 SQIVND (reference sequence). Trimming cost V 4 bases and J 5 bases, with 11 bases left between them. This CDR3 has 14 residues. DNA for the CDR3: TGTGCCAGTAGTAGAGGGTGGGGAACCGGGGAGCTGTTTTTT. It is translated as CASSRGWGTGELFF.

This clone was counted between two and nine times. The V and J genes are TRBV7-9 and TRBJ2-1; D is ambiguous. The germline gives CDR1 SEHNR, CDR2 FQNEAQ (reference sequence). This CDR3 has 14 amino acids. Trimming stripped 4 bases from V and 8 bases from J, with 15 bases between. In nucleotides, the CDR3 is TGTGCCAGCAGCTCCAGACGAGACATGGATGAGCAGTTCTTC. It yields the protein CASSSRRDMDEQFF.

V gene TRBV4-1 combines with J gene TRBJ2-1, with 9 bases aligning to TRBD2. V trimming: 4 bases; J trimming: 2 bases; junction bases outside the gene matches: 6. The CDR3 has 16 amino acids. Germline CDR1 is MGHRA and CDR2 is YSYEKL. CDR3 region: CASSLQTSGAYNEQFF. The CDR3 DNA follows: TGCGCCAGCAGCCTACAGACTAGCGGAGCCTACAATGAGCAGTTCTTC.

This rearrangement joins TRBV4-2 to TRBJ1-3; the D gene is possibly TRBD1 (6 bases). The CDR3 has 14 amino acids. Germline loops: CDR1 LGHNA, CDR2 YNFKEQ. Trimming cost V 4 bases and J 5 bases, with 12 bases left between them. The CDR3 loop reads CASSPRQERNTIYF. The CDR3 coding sequence is TGTGCCAGCAGCCCACGACAGGAAAGAAACACCATATATTTT.

In its sample, this clone was seen once. The chain uses TRBV10-1 and TRBJ2-7; TRBD1 matches 9 bases. V lost 0 bases, J lost 6 bases, and 12 bases stayed unmatched. This CDR3 has 17 amino acids. Germline V lookup: CDR1 WNHNN, CDR2 SYGVQD (reference sequence). CDR3 residues: CASSESTMLGTGREQYF. The CDR3 bases are TGCGCCAGCAGTGAGTCAACGATGTTGGGGACAGGGCGCGAGCAGTACTTC.

The chain uses TRBV19 and TRBJ2-7, with a tentative D call TRBD2 (6 bases). The CDR3 runs to 12 residues. Germline CDR1 LNHDA, CDR2 SQIVND (reference sequence). Trimming stripped 3 bases from V and 5 bases from J, with 8 bases between. The CDR3 spells CASSIGGDEQYF. The CDR3 nucleotides read TGTGCCAGTAGTATTGGCGGGGACGAGCAGTACTTC.

This clone was seen a handful of times. V usage is TRBV7-9 and J usage is TRBJ1-5; 8 bases line up with TRBD1. The germline CDR1 and CDR2 sequences are SEHNR and FQNEAQ (reference sequence). CDR3 length: 14 residues. V lost 5 bases to trimming and J lost 5 bases; unmatched junction nucleotides: 5. The CDR3, as DNA: TGTGCCAGCAGCGGACCAGGGGGCGATCAGCCCCAGCATTTT. This encodes CASSGPGGDQPQHF.

This clone was picked up one time. The chain joins TRBV28 to TRBJ1-5; TRBD1 aligns across 10 bases. The CDR3 totals 14 residues. Trimming took 5 bases from V and 6 from J; bases not matched to a gene: 4. From germline, CDR1 is MDHEN and CDR2 SYDVKM. The CDR3 bases are TGTGCCAGCAGTGCGACAGGGGGCGGTCAGCCCCAGCATTTT. Translating it yields CASSATGGGQPQHF. The complete variable domain, with remaining parts taken from reference TRBV28 and TRBJ1-5, reads DVKVTQSSRYLVKRTGEKVFLECVQDMDHENMFWYRQDPGLGLRLIYFSYDVKMKEKGDIPEGYSVSREKKERFSLILESASTNQTSMYLCASSATGGGQPQHFGDGTRLSIL.

Regarding this clone: This same CDR3 is encoded by further DNA sequences in the sample. The V and J genes are TRBV18 and TRBJ1-1; perhaps TRBD1 as D (5 bases). Germline V lookup: CDR1 KGHSH, CDR2 LQKENI. The length of the CDR3 is 13 residues. V dropped 3 bases and J dropped 1 base, with 6 bases sitting between them. The CDR3 here is CASSPQGNTEAFF. Written as DNA, the CDR3 is TGTGCCAGCTCACCCCAGGGGAACACTGAAGCTTTCTTT.

This sequence joins TRBV5-4 and TRBJ1-1; D possibly corresponds to TRBD1 (5 bases). Trimming took 7 bases from V and 2 from J, leaving 18 bases between them. Germline V CDR1 and CDR2: SGHNT, YYREEE (reference sequence). The CDR3 loop spans 15 amino acids. CDR3 sequence reads: CASAGRAGFNTEAFF. For the CDR3, the DNA is TGTGCCAGCGCTGGCAGGGCCGGATTCAACACTGAAGCTTTCTTT.

As to this clone: One junction end disagrees with the germline gene, perhaps due to a read error. The chain is built from TRBV11-3 and TRBJ2-5, with D possibly TRBD1 on 5 matching bases. This CDR3 contains 11 residues. Germline V gene data show CDR1 as SGHNT and CDR2 as YENEEA. CDR3 bases: TGTGCCAGCAGCCTAGGGGCCCTCTGCCACTTC. Protein product: CASSLGALCHF.

The rearrangement uses TRBV11-3 and TRBJ2-1; TRBD1 agrees at 7 bases. Germline lookup yields CDR1 SGHNT and CDR2 YENEEA. CDR3 length: 15 amino acids. V shed 5 bases, J shed 9 bases, and the junction held 13 bases outside the gene matches. CDR3 loop: CASSPGGRVRGEQFF. Written as DNA, the CDR3 is TGTGCCAGCAGCCCAGGGGGTAGGGTCCGGGGTGAGCAGTTCTTC.